This TCR beta chain stems from a study of CD8+CD57+ T cells in acquired aplastic anemia. For sequencing, patients were chosen who had shown expansion of CD8+CD57+ cells by flow cytometry. Genomic DNA templated the TCR beta VDJ and CDR3 profiling. MiXCR, run by TCRdb on the reads, gives a single entry per CDR3 protein. The data show approximately 220,000 distinct CDR3 sequences, around 49% seen once. The table lists this clonotype with many counts. V was trimmed by 2 bases and J by 1 base, leaving 6 bases between them. The length of the CDR3 is 13 residues. Germline-derived CDR1 and CDR2 are SGHKS and YYEKEE (reference sequence).

This chain connects TRBV5-5 to TRBJ1-1; D unclear. This receptor was identified in a human donor with aplastic anemia. Sequencing used sorted CD4+, CD8+, or CD8+CD57+ T cells (not recorded which) from PBMCs. CDR3 amino acids: CASSFSENTEAFF. CDR3 DNA sequence: TGTGCCAGCAGCTTTTCTGAGAACACTGAAGCTTTCTTT. Drawing the rest from reference TRBV5-5 and TRBJ1-1, the complete variable domain is DAGVTQSPTHLIKTRGQQVTLRCSPISGHKSVSWYQQVLGQGPQFIFQYYEKEERGRGNFPDRFSARQFPNYSSELNVNALLLGDSALYLCASSFSENTEAFFGQGTRLTVV.